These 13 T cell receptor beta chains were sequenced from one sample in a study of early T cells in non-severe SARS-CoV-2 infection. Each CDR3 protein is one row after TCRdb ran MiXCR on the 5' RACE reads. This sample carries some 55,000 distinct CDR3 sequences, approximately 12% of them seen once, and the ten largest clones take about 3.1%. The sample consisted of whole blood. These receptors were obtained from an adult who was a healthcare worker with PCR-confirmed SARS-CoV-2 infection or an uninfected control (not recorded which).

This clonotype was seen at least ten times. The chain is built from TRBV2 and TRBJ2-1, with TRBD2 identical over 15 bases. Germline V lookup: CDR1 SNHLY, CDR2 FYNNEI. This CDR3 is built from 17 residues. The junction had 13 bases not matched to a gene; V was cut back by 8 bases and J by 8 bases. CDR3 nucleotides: TGTGCCAGCGGCTCCGGGACTAGCGGGGGGTTCCGCCATGAGCAGTTCTTC. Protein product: CASGSGTSGGFRHEQFF.

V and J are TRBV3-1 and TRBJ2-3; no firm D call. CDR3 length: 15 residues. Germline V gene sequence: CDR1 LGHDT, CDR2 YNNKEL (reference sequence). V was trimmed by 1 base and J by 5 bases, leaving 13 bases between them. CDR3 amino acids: CASSQGGRSGDTQYF. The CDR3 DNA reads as TGTGCCAGCAGCCAAGGTGGCAGGAGTGGAGATACGCAGTATTTT.

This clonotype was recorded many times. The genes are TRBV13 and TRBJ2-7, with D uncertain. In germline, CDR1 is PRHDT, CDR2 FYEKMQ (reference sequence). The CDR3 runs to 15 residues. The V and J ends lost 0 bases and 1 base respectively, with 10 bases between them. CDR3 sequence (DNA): TGTGCCAGCAGCTTAGGGGGGATAACGTCCTACGAGCAGTACTTC. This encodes CASSLGGITSYEQYF.

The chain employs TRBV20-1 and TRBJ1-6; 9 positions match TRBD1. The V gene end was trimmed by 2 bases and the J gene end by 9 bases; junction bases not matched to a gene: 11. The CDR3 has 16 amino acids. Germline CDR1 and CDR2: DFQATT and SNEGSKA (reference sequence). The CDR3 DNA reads TGCAGTGCTAGAACCAACCATACAGGGGGCAGTTCACCCCTCCACTTT. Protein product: CSARTNHTGGSSPLHF.

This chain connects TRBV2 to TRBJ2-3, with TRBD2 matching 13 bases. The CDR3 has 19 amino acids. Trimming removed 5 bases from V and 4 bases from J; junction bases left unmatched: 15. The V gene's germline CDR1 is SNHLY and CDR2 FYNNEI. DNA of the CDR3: TGTGCCAGCAGTAAGCCTACTAGCGGGAGGGCCCCTGTCCCAGATACGCAGTATTTT. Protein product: CASSKPTSGRAPVPDTQYF.

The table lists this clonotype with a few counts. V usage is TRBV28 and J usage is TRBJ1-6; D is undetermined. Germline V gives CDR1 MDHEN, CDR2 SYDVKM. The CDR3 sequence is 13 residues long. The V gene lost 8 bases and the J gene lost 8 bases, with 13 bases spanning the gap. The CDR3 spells CASGVLGHSPLHF. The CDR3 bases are TGTGCCAGCGGAGTGTTAGGGCATTCACCCCTCCACTTT.

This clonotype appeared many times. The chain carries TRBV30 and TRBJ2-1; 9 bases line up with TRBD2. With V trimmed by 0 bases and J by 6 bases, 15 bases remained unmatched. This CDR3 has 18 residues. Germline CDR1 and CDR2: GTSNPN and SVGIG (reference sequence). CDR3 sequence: CAWSVYPPSGTFGNEQFF. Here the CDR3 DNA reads TGTGCCTGGAGTGTCTATCCTCCTAGCGGGACGTTTGGCAATGAGCAGTTCTTC.

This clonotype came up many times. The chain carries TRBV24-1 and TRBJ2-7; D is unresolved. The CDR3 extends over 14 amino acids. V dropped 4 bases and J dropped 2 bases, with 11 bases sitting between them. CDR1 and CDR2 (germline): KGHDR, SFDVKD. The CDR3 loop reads CATSDPTVTYEQYF. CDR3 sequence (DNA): TGTGCCACCAGTGACCCGACGGTGACCTACGAGCAGTACTTC.

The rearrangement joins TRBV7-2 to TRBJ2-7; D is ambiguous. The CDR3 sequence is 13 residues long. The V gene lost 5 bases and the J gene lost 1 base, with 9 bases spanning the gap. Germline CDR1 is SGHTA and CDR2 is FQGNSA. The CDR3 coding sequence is TGTGCCAGCAGCACCACCGGGTCCTACGAGCAGTACTTC. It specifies CASSTTGSYEQYF. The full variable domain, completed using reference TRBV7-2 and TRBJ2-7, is GAGVSQSPSNKVTEKGKDVELRCDPISGHTALYWYRQSLGQGLEFLIYFQGNSAPDKSGLPSDRFSAERTGGSVSTLTIQRTQQEDSAVYLCASSTTGSYEQYFGPGTRLTVT.

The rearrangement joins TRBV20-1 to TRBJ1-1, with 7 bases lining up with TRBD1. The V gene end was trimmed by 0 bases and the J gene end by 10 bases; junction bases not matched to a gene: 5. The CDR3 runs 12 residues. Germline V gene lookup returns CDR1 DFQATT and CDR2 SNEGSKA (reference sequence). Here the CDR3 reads CSARDWDRTAFF. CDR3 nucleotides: TGCAGTGCTAGAGACTGGGACAGAACAGCTTTCTTT.

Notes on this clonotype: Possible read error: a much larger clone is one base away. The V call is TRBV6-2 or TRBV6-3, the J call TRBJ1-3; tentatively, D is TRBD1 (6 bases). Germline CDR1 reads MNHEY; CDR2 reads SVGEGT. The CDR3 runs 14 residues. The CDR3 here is CASSWRGTTNSIYF. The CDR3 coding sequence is TGTGCCAGCAGCTGGAGGGGGACTACAAACTCCATATATTTT.

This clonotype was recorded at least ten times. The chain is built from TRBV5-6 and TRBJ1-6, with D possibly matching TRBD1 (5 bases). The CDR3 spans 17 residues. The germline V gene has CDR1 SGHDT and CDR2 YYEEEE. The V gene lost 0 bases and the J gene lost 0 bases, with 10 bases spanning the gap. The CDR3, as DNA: TGTGCCAGCAGCTTGGTGGGGGAGAGCTCCTATAATTCACCCCTCCACTTT. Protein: CASSLVGESSYNSPLHF. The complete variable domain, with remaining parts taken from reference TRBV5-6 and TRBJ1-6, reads DAGVTQSPTHLIKTRGQQVTLRCSPKSGHDTVSWYQQALGQGPQFIFQYYEEEERQRGNFPDRFSGHQFPNYSSELNVNALLLGDSALYLCASSLVGESSYNSPLHFGNGTRLTVT.

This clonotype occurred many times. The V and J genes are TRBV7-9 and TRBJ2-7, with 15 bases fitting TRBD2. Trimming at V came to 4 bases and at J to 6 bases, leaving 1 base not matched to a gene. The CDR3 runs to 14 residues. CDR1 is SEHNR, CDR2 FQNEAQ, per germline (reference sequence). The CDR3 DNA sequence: TGTGCCAGCAGCTCGGGACTAGCGGGGGGCGAGCAGTACTTC. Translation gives CASSSGLAGGEQYF.